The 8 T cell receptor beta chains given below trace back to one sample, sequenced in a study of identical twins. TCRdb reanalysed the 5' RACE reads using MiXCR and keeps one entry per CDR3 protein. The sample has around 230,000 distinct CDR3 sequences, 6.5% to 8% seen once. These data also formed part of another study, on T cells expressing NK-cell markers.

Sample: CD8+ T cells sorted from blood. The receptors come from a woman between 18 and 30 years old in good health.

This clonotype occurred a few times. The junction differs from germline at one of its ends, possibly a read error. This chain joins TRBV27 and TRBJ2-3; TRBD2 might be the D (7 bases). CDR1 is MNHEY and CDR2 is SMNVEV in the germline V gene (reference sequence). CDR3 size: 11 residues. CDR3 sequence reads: CATSWGGRQYF. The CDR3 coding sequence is TGTGCCACCAGTTGGGGGGGGCGGCAGTATTTT.

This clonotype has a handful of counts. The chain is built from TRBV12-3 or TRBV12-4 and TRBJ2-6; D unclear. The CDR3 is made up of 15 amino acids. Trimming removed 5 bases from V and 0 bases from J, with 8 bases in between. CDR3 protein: CASSETFSGANVLTF. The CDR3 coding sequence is TGTGCCAGCAGTGAAACCTTCTCTGGGGCCAACGTCCTGACTTTC.

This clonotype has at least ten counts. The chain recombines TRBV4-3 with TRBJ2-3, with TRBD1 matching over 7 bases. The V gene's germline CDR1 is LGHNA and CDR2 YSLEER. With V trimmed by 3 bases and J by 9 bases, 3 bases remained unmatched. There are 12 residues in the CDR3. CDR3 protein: CASSHDRVTQYF. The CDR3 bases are TGCGCCAGCAGCCACGACAGGGTAACGCAGTATTTT.

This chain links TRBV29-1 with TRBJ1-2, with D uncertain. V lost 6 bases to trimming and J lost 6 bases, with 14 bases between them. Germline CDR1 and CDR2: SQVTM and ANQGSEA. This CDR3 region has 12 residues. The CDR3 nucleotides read TGCAGCGTGGACCGGGAGACCCATGGCTACACCTTC. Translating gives CSVDRETHGYTF.

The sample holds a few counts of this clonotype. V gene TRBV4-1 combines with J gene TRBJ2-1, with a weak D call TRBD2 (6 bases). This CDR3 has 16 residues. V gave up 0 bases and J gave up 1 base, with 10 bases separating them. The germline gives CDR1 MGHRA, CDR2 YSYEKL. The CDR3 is CASSQDLAESYNEQFF. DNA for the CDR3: TGCGCCAGCAGCCAAGACTTAGCGGAATCCTACAATGAGCAGTTCTTC.

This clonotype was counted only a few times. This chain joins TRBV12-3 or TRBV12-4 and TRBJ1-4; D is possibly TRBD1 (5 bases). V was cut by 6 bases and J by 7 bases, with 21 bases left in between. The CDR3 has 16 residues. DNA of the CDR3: TGTGCCAGCAGCCTTTTTGTGACAGAAGAGCGTGAAAAACTGTTTTTT. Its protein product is CASSLFVTEEREKLFF.

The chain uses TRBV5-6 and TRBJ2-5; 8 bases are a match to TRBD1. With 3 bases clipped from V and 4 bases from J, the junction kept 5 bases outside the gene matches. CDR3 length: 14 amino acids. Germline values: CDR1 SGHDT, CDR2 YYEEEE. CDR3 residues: CASSYPTGGETQYF. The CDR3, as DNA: TGTGCCAGCAGCTACCCTACAGGGGGAGAGACCCAGTACTTC.

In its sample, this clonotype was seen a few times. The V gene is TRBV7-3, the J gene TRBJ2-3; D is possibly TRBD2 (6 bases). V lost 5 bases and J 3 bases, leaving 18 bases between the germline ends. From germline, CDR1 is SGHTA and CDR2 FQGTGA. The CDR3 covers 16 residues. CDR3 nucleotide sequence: TGTGCCAGCAGCCCTCGAACTAGCCTGAGGACAGATACGCAGTATTTT. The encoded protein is CASSPRTSLRTDTQYF. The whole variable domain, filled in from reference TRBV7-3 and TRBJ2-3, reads GAGVSQTPSNKVTEKGKYVELRCDPISGHTALYWYRQSLGQGPEFLIYFQGTGAADDSGLPNDRFFAVRPEGSVSTLKIQRTERGDSAVYLCASSPRTSLRTDTQYFGPGTRLTVL.